This is a list of T cell receptor beta chains from one sample in a study of siplizumab effects on memory and regulatory T cells. Their antigens remain unidentified. The data were produced by immunoSEQ multiplex PCR, yet TCRdb's version contains in-frame clones alone and is incomplete. The sample includes fewer than 8,000 clones, approximately 40% seen only once; the top ten take 15% to 20%. The sample taken for sequencing was CFSE-low (dividing) CD8+ T cells sorted from an allogeneic mixed lymphocyte reaction. These TCRs come from a human donor in good health; the cells came from an allogeneic mixed lymphocyte reaction. The CDR3 runs from the conserved cysteine through the conserved F or W. D genes are given only for firm matches. Rows give clone size only sometimes, using once, few, many, or a class for an expanded clone.

size	J	V	D	DNA	CDR3
medium-sized	TRBJ2-1	TRBV19	NA	TGTGCCAGTAGTATTAGTGTCGCGTGGAATGAGCAGTTCTTC	CASSISVAWNEQFF
few	TRBJ2-1	TRBV7-3	TRBD1	TGTGCCAGCAGCTTAGGCGGACAGGGAAAGTTCTTC	CASSLGGQGKFF
NA	TRBJ1-6	TRBV6-6	NA	TGTGCCAGCAGCAACCCGGGTGTTGATTCACCCCTCCACTTT	CASSNPGVDSPLHF
NA	TRBJ1-6	TRBV30	NA	TGTGCCTGGGCCCCGGGAGACCCGAGCTCCTATAATTCACCCCTCCACTTT	CAWAPGDPSSYNSPLHF
few	TRBJ1-5	TRBV6-4	NA	TGTGCCAGCAGTTCCCTCATAAATCAGCCCCAGCATTTT	CASSSLINQPQHF
few	TRBJ2-7	TRBV5-4	TRBD2	TGTGCCAGCAGCTTGGCCCCCACTAGCGGGTCCTACGAGCAGTACTTC	CASSLAPTSGSYEQYF
few	TRBJ2-7	TRBV6-1	TRBD2	TGTGCCAGCAGTGAAGGGACTAGCGGGATGTACGAGCAGTACTTC	CASSEGTSGMYEQYF
NA	TRBJ2-7	TRBV5-6	NA	TGTGCCAGCAGCTTGGACAGGGCTGACGAGCAGTACTTC	CASSLDRADEQYF
few	TRBJ2-7	TRBV19	NA	TGTGCCAGTAGCGGGAGCTATACCTGGGGCTCCTACGAGCAGTACTTC	CASSGSYTWGSYEQYF
medium-sized	TRBJ2-1	TRBV7-9	NA	TGTGCCAGCAGCTTATCATCGTCCGGGGGCCGGCAGTTCTTC	CASSLSSSGGRQFF
NA	TRBJ2-1	TRBV4-1	NA	TGCGCCAGCAGCCAAGAAGGGGGGACTTCCTACAATGAGCAGTTCTTC	CASSQEGGTSYNEQFF
NA	TRBJ2-7	TRBV28	NA	TGTGCCAGCAGAGACGGCAGGGAAAATTGGGGTCAGTACTTC	CASRDGRENWGQYF
once	TRBJ2-5	TRBV21-1	NA	TGTGCCAGCAGCCTCCGGGACAGGGGCCGCCCCCAGTACTTC	CASSLRDRGRPQYF
few	TRBJ2-1	TRBV7-9	NA	TGTGCCAGCAGCTTAGTGATAGGGAAACCCAATGAGCAGTTCTTC	CASSLVIGKPNEQFF
medium-sized	TRBJ2-7	TRBV7-2	NA	TGTGCCACCAACTTGGGGGGTAGCGAGCAGTACTTC	CATNLGGSEQYF
few	TRBJ2-3	TRBV7-7	TRBD2	TGTGCCAGCAGCTTAGGATCCGGGAGGGCTAGCACAGATACGCAGTATTTT	CASSLGSGRASTDTQYF
NA	TRBJ2-2	TRBV7-9	NA	TGTGCCAGCAGCTCCTGGAGGAACACCGGGGAGCTGTTTTTT	CASSSWRNTGELFF
NA	TRBJ1-2	TRBV29-1	NA	TGCAGCGTTCATGCGTCGGATGGCTACACCTTC	CSVHASDGYTF
medium-sized	TRBJ1-5	TRBV28	NA	TGTGCCAGCCTACCTTCCGAAGGGCCTACTTTGAATCAGCCCCAGCATTTT	CASLPSEGPTLNQPQHF
medium-sized	TRBJ1-1	TRBV7-8	NA	TGTGCCAGCAGCTGGTTTTTTGGGAACACTGAAGCTTTCTTT	CASSWFFGNTEAFF
NA	TRBJ1-1	TRBV10-2	NA	TGCGCCACCTCGTTCCCGGGAGAAGCTTTCTTT	CATSFPGEAFF
medium-sized	TRBJ2-1	TRBV27	NA	TGTGCCAGCAGTTTACTTGGTAATGAGCAGTTCTTC	CASSLLGNEQFF